The T cell receptor beta chain under discussion was sequenced for a study of blood T cell repertoires in COVID-19. The overall study: The United States, Italy and Spain were the sources of the acute and convalescent COVID-19 samples. T cells, B-cell-depleted T cells, or PBMCs supplied cDNA or gDNA.

This CDR3 has 14 residues. Germline-derived CDR1 and CDR2 are MNHEY and SVGAGI. V lost 7 bases to trimming and J lost 6 bases; unmatched junction nucleotides: 11. In this sample, this clone turned up once. Study processing details: Estimation of nucleated cell counts relied on the amplification of reference gene primers. Repertoires were generated with immunoSEQ multiplex PCR, while TCRdb's copy carries only in-frame clones and drops some. That table is the source of V, J and clone size, and D and trimming were worked out from the DNA. The sample lists approximately 250,000 clones, 75% to 90% occurring once.

The genes are TRBV6-5 and TRBJ2-7, with TRBD1 identical over 8 bases. Input material: peripheral blood. The sequence came from a man in his thirties or forties with active or convalescent COVID-19. The CDR3 nucleotides read TGTGCCAGCAATAAGGGAACAGGGGGGTCCGAGCAGTACTTC. Its translation: CASNKGTGGSEQYF.